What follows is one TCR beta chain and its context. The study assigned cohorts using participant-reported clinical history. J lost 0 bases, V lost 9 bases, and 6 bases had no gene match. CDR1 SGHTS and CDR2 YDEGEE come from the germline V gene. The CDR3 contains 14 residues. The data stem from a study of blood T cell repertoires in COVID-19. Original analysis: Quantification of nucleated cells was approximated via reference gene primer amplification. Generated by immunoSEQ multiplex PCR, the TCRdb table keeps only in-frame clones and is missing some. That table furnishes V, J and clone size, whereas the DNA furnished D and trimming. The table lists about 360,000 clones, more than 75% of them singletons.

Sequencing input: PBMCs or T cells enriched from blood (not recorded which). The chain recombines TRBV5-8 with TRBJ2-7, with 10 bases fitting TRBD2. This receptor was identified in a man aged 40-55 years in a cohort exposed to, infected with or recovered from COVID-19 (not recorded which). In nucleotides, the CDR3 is TGTGCCACCCCTAGCGGGAGAAGCTCCTACGAGCAGTACTTC. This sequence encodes CATPSGRSSYEQYF.